The 2 T cell receptor beta chains below were found in one sample sequenced in a study of blood T cells in healthy people across ages (dated by TCRdb to 2013 to 2016). Libraries came from 5' RACE. These reads were obtained on an Illumina HiSeq 2500. A second PCR of roughly 6 to 11 cycles was run with a J-beta primer mix and a sample-barcoded 5' primer. TCRdb reran the public reads through fastp at Q25 and MiXCR, keeping productive beta chains. A single entry per CDR3 protein holds the most common genes and DNA from its merged rows. The sample table lists around 800,000 distinct CDR3 sequences, 53% of them with a count of one. Of the sample, roughly 40% falls within the top ten clones. The sample consisted of blood. The receptors derive from an elderly man in good health.

The chain couples TRBV3-1 to TRBJ2-1, with D possibly matching TRBD2 (6 bases). V lost 0 bases, J lost 0 bases, and 12 bases lay in between. The CDR3 totals 17 residues. Germline CDR1 LGHDT, CDR2 YNNKEL (reference sequence). The CDR3 sequence is CASSQDWDSGSYNEQFF. As DNA, the CDR3 is TGTGCCAGCAGCCAAGATTGGGACTCGGGCTCCTACAATGAGCAGTTCTTC.

The chain has TRBV15 and TRBJ1-1; D not resolved. Germline V gene data show CDR1 as LNHNV and CDR2 as YYDKDF (reference sequence). CDR3 length: 12 amino acids. V lost 5 bases and J lost 7, with 11 bases in between. CDR3: CATSVGRFEAFF. CDR3 nucleotides: TGTGCCACCAGCGTTGGACGGTTTGAAGCTTTCTTT.